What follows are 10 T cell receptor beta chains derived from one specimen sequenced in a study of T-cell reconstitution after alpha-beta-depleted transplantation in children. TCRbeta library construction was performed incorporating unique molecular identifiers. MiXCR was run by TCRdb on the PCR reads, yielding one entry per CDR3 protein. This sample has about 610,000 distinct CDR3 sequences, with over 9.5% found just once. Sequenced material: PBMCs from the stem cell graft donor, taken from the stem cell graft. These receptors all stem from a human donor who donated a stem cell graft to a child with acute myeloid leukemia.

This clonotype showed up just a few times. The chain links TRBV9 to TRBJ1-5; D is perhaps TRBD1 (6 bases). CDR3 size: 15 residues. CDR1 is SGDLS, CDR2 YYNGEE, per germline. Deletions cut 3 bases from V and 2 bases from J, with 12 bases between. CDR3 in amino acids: CASSGGEGGNQPQHF. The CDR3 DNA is TGTGCCAGCAGCGGAGGGGAGGGGGGCAATCAGCCCCAGCATTTT.

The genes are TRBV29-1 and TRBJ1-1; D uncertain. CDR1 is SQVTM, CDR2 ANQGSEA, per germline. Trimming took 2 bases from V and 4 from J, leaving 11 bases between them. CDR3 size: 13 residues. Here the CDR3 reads CSVEFAGGTEAFF. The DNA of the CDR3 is TGCAGCGTTGAATTTGCGGGTGGCACTGAAGCTTTCTTT.

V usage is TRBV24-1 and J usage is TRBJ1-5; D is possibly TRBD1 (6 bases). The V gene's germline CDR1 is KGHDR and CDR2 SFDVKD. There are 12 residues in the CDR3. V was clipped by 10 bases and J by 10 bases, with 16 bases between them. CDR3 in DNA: TGTGCCACATCACAGGGTGAGAGACCCCAGCATTTT. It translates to CATSQGERPQHF.

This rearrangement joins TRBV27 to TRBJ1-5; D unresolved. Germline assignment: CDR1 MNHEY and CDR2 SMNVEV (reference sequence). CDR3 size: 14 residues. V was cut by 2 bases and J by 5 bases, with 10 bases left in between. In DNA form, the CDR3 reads TGTGCCAGCAGTTTAGACCCCACTTATCAGCCCCAGCATTTT. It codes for CASSLDPTYQPQHF.

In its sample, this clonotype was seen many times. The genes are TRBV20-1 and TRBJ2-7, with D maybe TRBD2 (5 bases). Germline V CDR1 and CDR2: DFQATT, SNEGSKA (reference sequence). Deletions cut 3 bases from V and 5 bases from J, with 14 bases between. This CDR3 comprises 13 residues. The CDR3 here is CSARLAGSHEQYF. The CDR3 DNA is TGCAGTGCTAGGCTAGCTGGGTCCCACGAGCAGTACTTC.

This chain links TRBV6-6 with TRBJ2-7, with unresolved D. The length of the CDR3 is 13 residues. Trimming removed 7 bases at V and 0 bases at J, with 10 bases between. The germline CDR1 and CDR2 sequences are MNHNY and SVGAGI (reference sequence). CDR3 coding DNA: TGTGCCAGCACTATCCGCGGCTCCTACGAGCAGTACTTC. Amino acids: CASTIRGSYEQYF.

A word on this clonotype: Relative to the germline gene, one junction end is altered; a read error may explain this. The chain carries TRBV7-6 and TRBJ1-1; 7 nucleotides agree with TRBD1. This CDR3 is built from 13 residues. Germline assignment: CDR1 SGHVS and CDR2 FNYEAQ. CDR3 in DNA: TGTGCCAGCAGCTTAGCTGACAGGGCCAAATTCAGCTTT. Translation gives CASSLADRAKFSF.

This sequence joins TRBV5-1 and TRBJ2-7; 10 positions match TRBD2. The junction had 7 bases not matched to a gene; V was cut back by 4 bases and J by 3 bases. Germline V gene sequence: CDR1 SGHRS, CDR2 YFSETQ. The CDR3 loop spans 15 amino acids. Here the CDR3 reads CASSTSGISNYEQYF. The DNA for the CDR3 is TGCGCCAGCAGCACTAGCGGGATCTCTAACTACGAGCAGTACTTC.

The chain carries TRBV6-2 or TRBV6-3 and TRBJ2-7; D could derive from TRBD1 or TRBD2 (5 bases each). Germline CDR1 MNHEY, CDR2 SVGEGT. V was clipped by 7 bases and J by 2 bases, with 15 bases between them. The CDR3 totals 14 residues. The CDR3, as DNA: TGTGCCAGCAAGCCCCCCGGGGCCACCTACGAGCAGTACTTC. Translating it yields CASKPPGATYEQYF.

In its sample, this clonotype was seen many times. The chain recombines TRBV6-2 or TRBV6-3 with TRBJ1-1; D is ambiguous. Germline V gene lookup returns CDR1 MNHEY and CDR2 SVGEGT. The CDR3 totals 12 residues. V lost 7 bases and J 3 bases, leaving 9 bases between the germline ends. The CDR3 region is CASTDSDTEAFF. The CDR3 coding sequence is TGTGCCAGCACTGATTCCGACACTGAAGCTTTCTTT.